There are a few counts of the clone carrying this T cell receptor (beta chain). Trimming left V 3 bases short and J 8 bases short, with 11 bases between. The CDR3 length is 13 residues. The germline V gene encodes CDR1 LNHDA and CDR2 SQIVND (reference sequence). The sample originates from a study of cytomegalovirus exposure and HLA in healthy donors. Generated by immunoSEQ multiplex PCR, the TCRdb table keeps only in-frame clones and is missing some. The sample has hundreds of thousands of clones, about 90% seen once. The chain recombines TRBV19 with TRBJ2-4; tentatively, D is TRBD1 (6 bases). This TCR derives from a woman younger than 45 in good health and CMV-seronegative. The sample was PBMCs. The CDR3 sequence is CASSILAGDIQYF. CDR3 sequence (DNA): TGTGCCAGTAGTATTTTAGCAGGGGACATTCAGTACTTC.